The clone carrying this T cell receptor (beta chain) came up many times. Its antigen is currently unknown. The sample originates from a study of blood T cells in healthy people across ages. Study-wide results and caveats: Unsorted PBMCs prevented conclusive naive versus antigen-experienced comparison. Roughly linearly, TCR beta diversity per million T cells fell as age increased.

The extraction recovered at least 5 micrograms of total RNA per sample. Sample-barcoded 5' priming and a J-beta primer mix drove a second PCR of about 7 to 11 cycles. TCRdb re-derived calls from the 5' RACE reads in MiXCR, one entry per CDR3 protein. Among hundreds of thousands of distinct CDR3 sequences listed, 56% were seen once. Sequencing was carried out using blood. The TCR was taken from a man aged 40-49 years in good health.

CDR3 DNA sequence: TGCAGTGCTCGGACTAGCGGGAGTAAGACCCAGTACTTC. Its protein is CSARTSGSKTQYF. The chain links TRBV20-1 to TRBJ2-4; 13 bases agree with TRBD2. The J call may be incorrect, as the DNA end agrees better with TRBJ2-5. Germline V gene lookup returns CDR1 DFQATT and CDR2 SNEGSKA (reference sequence). This CDR3 is built from 13 residues.